This T cell receptor beta chain originates from a study of cytomegalovirus exposure and HLA in healthy donors. About the research overall: Around 79 million unique TCRs, all from HLA-typed donors, were included in an early release of the data.

Study outcomes and limitations: As a later analysis showed, a missense DCLRE1C variant was linked to trimming of TCR beta V- and J-genes.

PCR involved 60 Vbeta and 13 Jbeta primers. The method was immunoSEQ multiplex PCR; TCRdb's version includes in-frame clones alone and lacks a portion of them. The profile covers about 160,000 clones, with nearly 80% appearing a single time and approximately 3% taken by the ten largest. A note on this clone: No antigen is known for it.

Germline V gene lookup returns CDR1 SGHRS and CDR2 YFSETQ. The length of the CDR3 is 17 residues. V shed 2 bases, J shed 4 bases, and the junction held 8 bases outside the gene matches. This TCR came from a middle-aged woman in good health and CMV-seronegative. The chain links TRBV5-1 to TRBJ2-3; 12 bases fit TRBD2. Sequenced input: PBMCs. CDR3 protein: CASSFGLAGGPSDTQYF. The DNA of the CDR3 is TGCGCCAGCAGCTTTGGTCTAGCGGGGGGGCCCTCAGATACGCAGTATTTT.